These T cell receptor beta chains were read from a single sample in a study of CD8+ T cells in alopecia areata. The table came from immunoSEQ multiplex PCR; TCRdb's copy has only in-frame clones and leaves some out. The sample comprises 150,000 or so clones, 45% to 50% of which are singletons, and under 20% rests with the top ten. Material: CD8+ T cells sorted from blood, obtained at week 0. The source of these receptors is a human donor with alopecia areata. Both conserved end residues are part of each CDR3. The D gene is left open where the match is weak. A row's size may be missing; if present it is once, few, many or a size class.

TRBD1,few,TRBV29-1,TRBJ1-2,CSDDREGGYTF,TGCAGCGACGACAGGGAGGGCGGCTACACCTTC
TRBD1,many,TRBV10-2,TRBJ1-2,CASMRQGAYGYTF,TGCGCCAGCATGAGACAGGGGGCGTATGGCTACACCTTC
-,-,TRBV19,TRBJ1-2,CASSIRKDSNYGYTF,TGTGCCAGTAGTATAAGGAAAGACAGTAACTATGGCTACACCTTC
TRBD1,-,TRBV6-5,TRBJ1-2,CASSTGQGNYGYTF,TGTGCCAGCAGTACCGGACAGGGCAACTATGGCTACACCTTC
-,-,TRBV6-6,TRBJ1-5,CASSPPQHF,TGTGCCAGCAGTCCGCCCCAGCATTTT
-,-,TRBV29-1,TRBJ1-2,CSVVGGEEYGYTF,TGCAGCGTTGTGGGGGGGGAGGAGTATGGCTACACCTTC
TRBD1,once,TRBV5-6,TRBJ1-5,CASSLAYRGTGDRNQPQHF,TGTGCCAGCAGCTTGGCCTATAGGGGGACAGGGGACCGCAATCAGCCCCAGCATTTT
TRBD1,-,TRBV9,TRBJ1-5,CASSPRDRGRYSNQPQHF,TGTGCCAGCAGCCCCCGGGACAGGGGTAGGTATAGCAATCAGCCCCAGCATTTT
TRBD1,-,TRBV27,TRBJ1-2,CASSLTGANYGYTF,TGTGCCAGCAGCCTGACAGGGGCGAACTATGGCTACACCTTC
-,few,TRBV5-1,TRBJ2-7,CASSLAGTTYEQYF,TGCGCCAGCAGCTTGGCTGGCACGACCTACGAGCAGTACTTC
-,few,TRBV25-1,TRBJ1-1,CASSATEGDTEAFF,TGTGCCAGCAGTGCGACAGAGGGCGACACTGAAGCTTTCTTT
-,-,TRBV5-1,TRBJ2-3,CASSLVGGGDTQYF,TGCGCCAGCAGCTTGGTTGGGGGAGGTGATACGCAGTATTTT
-,-,TRBV27,TRBJ1-2,CASSLGGDYGYTF,TGTGCCAGCAGCCTAGGGGGAGACTATGGCTACACCTTC
TRBD1,-,TRBV2,TRBJ1-2,CASPRTGDVYGYTF,TGTGCCAGCCCGAGGACAGGGGATGTCTATGGCTACACCTTC
-,-,TRBV5-4,TRBJ2-5,CASSLWREEETQYF,TGTGCCAGCAGCTTATGGAGGGAGGAAGAGACCCAGTACTTC
-,few,TRBV29-1,TRBJ2-5,CSVLDQTQYF,TGCAGCGTTTTGGACCAGACCCAGTACTTC
-,few,TRBV6-5,TRBJ1-2,CASSYYGYEGYTF,TGTGCCAGCAGTTACTACGGCTACGAGGGCTACACCTTC
-,-,TRBV9,TRBJ2-5,CASSVEGNPQETQYF,TGTGCCAGCAGCGTAGAGGGGAATCCACAAGAGACCCAGTACTTC
-,-,TRBV5-6,TRBJ2-7,CASSLDGLAGAYEQYF,TGTGCCAGCAGCTTGGATGGGCTAGCAGGAGCCTACGAGCAGTACTTC
-,-,TRBV28,TRBJ2-2,CASSLGPLTGELFF,TGTGCCAGCAGTTTAGGACCGCTGACCGGGGAGCTGTTTTTT
-,-,TRBV29-1,TRBJ2-1,CSVEDPGYNEQFF,TGCAGCGTTGAAGATCCGGGATACAATGAGCAGTTCTTC
-,-,TRBV7-9,TRBJ1-2,CASSSGAVNYGYTF,TGTGCCAGCAGCTCCGGGGCTGTGAACTATGGCTACACCTTC
-,-,TRBV4-3,TRBJ2-4,CASSPIVGMAKNIQYF,TGCGCCAGCAGCCCCATTGTTGGGATGGCGAAAAACATTCAGTACTTC
-,-,TRBV5-1,TRBJ2-1,CASSLELSYNEQFF,TGCGCCAGCAGCTTGGAATTGTCCTACAATGAGCAGTTCTTC
TRBD1,few,TRBV18,TRBJ1-5,CASSPRQGHQPQHF,TGTGCCAGCTCACCTCGACAGGGACATCAGCCCCAGCATTTT
-,once,TRBV9,TRBJ2-1,CASSVEPGYEQFF,TGTGCCAGCAGCGTAGAGCCCGGATATGAGCAGTTCTTC